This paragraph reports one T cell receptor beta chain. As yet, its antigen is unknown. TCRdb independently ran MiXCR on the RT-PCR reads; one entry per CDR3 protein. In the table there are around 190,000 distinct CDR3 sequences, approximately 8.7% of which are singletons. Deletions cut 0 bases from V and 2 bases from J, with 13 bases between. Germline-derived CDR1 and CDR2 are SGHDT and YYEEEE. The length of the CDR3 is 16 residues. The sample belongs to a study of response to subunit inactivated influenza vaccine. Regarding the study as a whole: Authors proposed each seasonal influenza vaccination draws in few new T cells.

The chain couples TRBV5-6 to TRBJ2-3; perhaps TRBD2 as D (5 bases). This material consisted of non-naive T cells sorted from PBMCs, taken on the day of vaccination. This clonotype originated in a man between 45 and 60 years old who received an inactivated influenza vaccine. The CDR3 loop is CASSLAFKRITDTQYF. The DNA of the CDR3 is TGTGCCAGCAGCTTGGCCTTCAAGCGGATCACAGATACGCAGTATTTT.